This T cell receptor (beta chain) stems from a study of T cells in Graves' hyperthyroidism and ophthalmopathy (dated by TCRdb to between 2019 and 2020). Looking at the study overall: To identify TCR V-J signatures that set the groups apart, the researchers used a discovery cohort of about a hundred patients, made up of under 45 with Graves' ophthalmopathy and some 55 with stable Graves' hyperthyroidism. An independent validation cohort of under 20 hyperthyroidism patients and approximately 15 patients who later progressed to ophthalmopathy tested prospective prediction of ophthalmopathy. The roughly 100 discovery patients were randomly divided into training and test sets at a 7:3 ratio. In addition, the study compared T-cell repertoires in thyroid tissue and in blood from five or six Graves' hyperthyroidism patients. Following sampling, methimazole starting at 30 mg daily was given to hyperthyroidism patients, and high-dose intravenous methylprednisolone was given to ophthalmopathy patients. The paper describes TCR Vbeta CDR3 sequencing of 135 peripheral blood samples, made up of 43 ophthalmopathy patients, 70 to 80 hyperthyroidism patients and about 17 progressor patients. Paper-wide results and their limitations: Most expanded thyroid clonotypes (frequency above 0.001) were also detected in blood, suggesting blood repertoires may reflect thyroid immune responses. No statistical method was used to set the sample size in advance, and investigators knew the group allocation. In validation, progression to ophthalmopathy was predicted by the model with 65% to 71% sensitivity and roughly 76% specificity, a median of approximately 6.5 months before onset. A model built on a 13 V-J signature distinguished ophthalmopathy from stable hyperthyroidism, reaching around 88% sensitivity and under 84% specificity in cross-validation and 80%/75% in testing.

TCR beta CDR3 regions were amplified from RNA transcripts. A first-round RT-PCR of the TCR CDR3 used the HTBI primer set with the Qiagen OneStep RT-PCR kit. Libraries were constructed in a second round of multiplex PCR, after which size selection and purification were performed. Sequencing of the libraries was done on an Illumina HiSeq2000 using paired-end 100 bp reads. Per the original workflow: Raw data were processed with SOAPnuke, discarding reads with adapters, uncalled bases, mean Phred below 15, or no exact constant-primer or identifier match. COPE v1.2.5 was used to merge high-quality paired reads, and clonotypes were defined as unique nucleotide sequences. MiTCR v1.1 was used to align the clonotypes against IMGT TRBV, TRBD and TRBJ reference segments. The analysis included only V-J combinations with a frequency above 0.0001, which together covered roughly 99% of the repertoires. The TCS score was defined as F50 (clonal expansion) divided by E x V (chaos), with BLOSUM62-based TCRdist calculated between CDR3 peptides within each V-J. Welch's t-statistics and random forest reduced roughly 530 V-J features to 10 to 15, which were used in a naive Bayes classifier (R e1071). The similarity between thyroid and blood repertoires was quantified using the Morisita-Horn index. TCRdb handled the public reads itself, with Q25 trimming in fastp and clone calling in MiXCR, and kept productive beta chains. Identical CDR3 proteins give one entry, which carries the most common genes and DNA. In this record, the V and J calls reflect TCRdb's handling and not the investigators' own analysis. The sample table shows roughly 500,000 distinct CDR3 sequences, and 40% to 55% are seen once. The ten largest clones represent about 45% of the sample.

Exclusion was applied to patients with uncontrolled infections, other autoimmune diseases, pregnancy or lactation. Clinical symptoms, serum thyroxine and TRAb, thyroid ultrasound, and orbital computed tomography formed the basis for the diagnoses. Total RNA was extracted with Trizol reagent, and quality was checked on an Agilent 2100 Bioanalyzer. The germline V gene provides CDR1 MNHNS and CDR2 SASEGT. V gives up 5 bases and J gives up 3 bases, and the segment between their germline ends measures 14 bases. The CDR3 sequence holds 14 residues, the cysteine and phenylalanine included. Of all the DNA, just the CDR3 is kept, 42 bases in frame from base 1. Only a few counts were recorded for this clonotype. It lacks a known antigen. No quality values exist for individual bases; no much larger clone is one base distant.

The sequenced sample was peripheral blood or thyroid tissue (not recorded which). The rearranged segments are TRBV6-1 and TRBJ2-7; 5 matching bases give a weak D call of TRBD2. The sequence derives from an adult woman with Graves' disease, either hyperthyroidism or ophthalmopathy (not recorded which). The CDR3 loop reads CASSSPTEGYEQYF. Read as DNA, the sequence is TGTGCCAGCAGTTCCCCGACCGAGGGCTACGAGCAGTACTTC.